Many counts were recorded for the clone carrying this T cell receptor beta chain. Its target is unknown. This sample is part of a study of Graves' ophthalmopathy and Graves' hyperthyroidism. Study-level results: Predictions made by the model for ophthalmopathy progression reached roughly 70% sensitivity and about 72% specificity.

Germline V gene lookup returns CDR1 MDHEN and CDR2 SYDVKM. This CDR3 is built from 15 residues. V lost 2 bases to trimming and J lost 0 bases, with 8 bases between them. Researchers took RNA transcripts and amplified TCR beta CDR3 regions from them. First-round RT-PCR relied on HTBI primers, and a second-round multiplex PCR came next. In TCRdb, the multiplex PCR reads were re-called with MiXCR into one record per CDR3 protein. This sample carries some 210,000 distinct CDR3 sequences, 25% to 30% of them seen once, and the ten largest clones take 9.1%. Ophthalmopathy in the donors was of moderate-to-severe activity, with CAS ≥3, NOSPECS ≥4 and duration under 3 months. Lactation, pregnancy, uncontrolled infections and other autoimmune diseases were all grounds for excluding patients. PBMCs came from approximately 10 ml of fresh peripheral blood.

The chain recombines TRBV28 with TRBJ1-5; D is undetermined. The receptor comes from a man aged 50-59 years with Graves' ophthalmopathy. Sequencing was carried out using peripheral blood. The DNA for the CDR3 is TGTGCCAGCAGTTTAAGAGGTTATAGCAATCAGCCCCAGCATTTT. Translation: CASSLRGYSNQPQHF.